The next 30 T cell receptor beta chains were all read from a single sample in a study of glioma-infiltrating T cells after dendritic cell vaccination. Assay: immunoSEQ multiplex PCR; the TCRdb copy retains only in-frame clones and omits some. The sample lists just under 100,000 clones, over 80% occurring once. Time point described: after dendritic cell vaccination, including at tumor progression/relapse. The sample was blood, taken after dendritic cell vaccination. The receptors shown here come from a human donor with glioblastoma.

V usage is TRBV6-6 and J usage is TRBJ1-6; 10 bases agree with TRBD1. Germline V CDR1 and CDR2: MNHNY, SVGAGI (reference sequence). This CDR3 has 16 residues. With 3 bases clipped from V and 7 bases from J, the junction kept 6 bases outside the gene matches. CDR3 nucleotides: TGTGCCAGCAGTTATATTTCGGGACAGGGGAATTCACCCCTCCACTTT. It encodes CASSYISGQGNSPLHF.

J is TRBJ2-5 and V is TRBV18, with D possibly matching TRBD1 (6 bases). V was cut by 2 bases and J by 5 bases, with 6 bases left in between. There are 12 residues in the CDR3. The germline gives CDR1 KGHSH, CDR2 LQKENI. The CDR3 here is CASSPTGETQYF. CDR3 bases: TGTGCCAGCTCACCAACAGGGGAGACCCAGTACTTC.

The J gene is TRBJ1-4, the V gene TRBV5-1, with no clear D. Trimming stripped 0 bases from V and 5 bases from J, with 11 bases between. The CDR3 runs to 15 residues. Germline V gene sequence: CDR1 SGHRS, CDR2 YFSETQ. CDR3 DNA: TGCGCCAGCAGCTTGGCCTTCAGGTTGAATGAAAAACTGTTTTTT. Protein product: CASSLAFRLNEKLFF.

V gene TRBV11-2 combines with J gene TRBJ1-1; D remains unclear. CDR1 SGHAT and CDR2 FQNNGV come from the germline V gene. Trimming shortened V by 5 bases and J by 5 bases, and 18 bases separated the two germline ends. The CDR3 runs 15 residues. The CDR3 coding sequence is TGTGCCAGCAGCCTCTGGGAGGGAGAGAGGACTGAAGCTTTCTTT. This sequence encodes CASSLWEGERTEAFF.

The V gene is TRBV27, the J gene TRBJ2-2, with D possibly TRBD1 on 6 matching bases. V was trimmed by 6 bases and J by 3 bases, leaving 11 bases between them. This CDR3 contains 14 residues. In germline, CDR1 is MNHEY, CDR2 SMNVEV (reference sequence). CDR3 DNA sequence: TGTGCCAGCAGATCACAGGGTTACACCGGGGAGCTGTTTTTT. The encoded protein is CASRSQGYTGELFF.

This CDR3 reads CASSFSTGPTYGYTF. The CDR3 coding sequence is TGCGCCAGCAGTTTTTCGACAGGGCCAACTTATGGCTACACCTTC. The V call is TRBV10-2, the J call TRBJ1-2; 7 positions agree with TRBD1. From germline, CDR1 is WSHSY and CDR2 SAAADI. V lost 5 bases, J lost 5 bases, and 11 bases stayed unmatched. CDR3 size: 15 residues.

This rearrangement joins TRBV28 to TRBJ2-7, with a tentative D call TRBD2 (7 bases). The length of the CDR3 is 15 residues. With 2 bases removed from V and 1 base from J, the gap between germline ends came to 12 bases. Germline V gene sequence: CDR1 MDHEN, CDR2 SYDVKM. Here the CDR3 reads CASSLGGARSYEQYF. CDR3 coding DNA: TGTGCCAGCAGTTTAGGGGGGGCTCGGTCCTACGAGCAGTACTTC.

The gene calls are TRBV9 and TRBJ1-2; D unclear. The length of the CDR3 is 15 residues. Trimming cost V 4 bases and J 3 bases, with 16 bases left between them. Per the germline V gene, CDR1 is SGDLS and CDR2 is YYNGEE. CDR3 residues: CASSPRPNADYGYTF. In DNA form, the CDR3 reads TGTGCCAGCAGCCCCAGACCCAACGCGGACTATGGCTACACCTTC.

The J gene is TRBJ2-2, the V gene TRBV5-4; D remains ambiguous. V lost 2 bases, J lost 3 bases, and 11 bases lay in between. The CDR3 is 15 residues long. Germline assignment: CDR1 SGHNT and CDR2 YYREEE (reference sequence). The DNA for the CDR3 is TGTGCCAGCAGCTTTTCTAGGTCGGACACCGGGGAGCTGTTTTTT. Its protein is CASSFSRSDTGELFF.

The genes are TRBV10-2 and TRBJ1-2; D may be TRBD1 (5 bases). Trimming shortened V by 7 bases and J by 4 bases, and 13 bases separated the two germline ends. This CDR3 has 13 amino acids. Germline V gene sequence: CDR1 WSHSY, CDR2 SAAADI. CDR3 loop: CASKLTGSYGYTF. In DNA, the CDR3 is TGCGCCAGCAAGCTCACAGGCTCCTATGGCTACACCTTC.

The rearrangement links TRBV9 to TRBJ2-7, with D perhaps TRBD2 (6 bases). Per germline, CDR1 SGDLS and CDR2 YYNGEE. This CDR3 has 15 amino acids. V dropped 0 bases and J dropped 0 bases, with 10 bases sitting between them. CDR3 DNA: TGTGCCAGCAGCGTAGCTCCTAGCGACTCCTACGAGCAGTACTTC. As protein: CASSVAPSDSYEQYF. The variable domain in full, completed from reference TRBV9 and TRBJ2-7, reads DSGVTQTPKHLITATGQRVTLRCSPRSGDLSVYWYQQSLDQGLQFLIQYYNGEERAKGNILERFSAQQFPDLHSELNLSSLELGDSALYFCASSVAPSDSYEQYFGPGTRLTVT.

In this sample, this clone turned up once. V is TRBV7-3 and J is TRBJ2-1; 11 bases are a match to TRBD1. V trimming: 5 bases; J trimming: 5 bases; junction bases outside the gene matches: 5. Germline CDR1 SGHTA, CDR2 FQGTGA. The CDR3 spans 15 residues. CDR3 region: CASSVGQGGHNEQFF. The CDR3 DNA is TGTGCCAGCAGCGTGGGACAGGGGGGACACAATGAGCAGTTCTTC.

The CDR3 sequence: CASSPNPTTNTGELFF. CDR3 sequence (DNA): TGTGCCAGCAGCCCTAATCCAACTACGAACACCGGGGAGCTGTTTTTT. The chain employs TRBV7-3 and TRBJ2-2; D is undetermined. This CDR3 has 16 amino acids. Trimming removed 5 bases from V and 0 bases from J, with 13 bases in between. CDR1 SGHTA and CDR2 FQGTGA come from the germline V gene.

This clone was seen a few times. The V and J genes are TRBV4-1 and TRBJ2-7, with 13 positions matching TRBD2. The CDR3 totals 17 residues. Trimming took 3 bases from V and 2 from J; bases not matched to a gene: 7. Germline CDR1 MGHRA, CDR2 YSYEKL. The CDR3 coding sequence is TGCGCCAGCAGCCATGGCCGGACTAGCGGGGGCGCCTACGAGCAGTACTTC. It yields the protein CASSHGRTSGGAYEQYF.

This clone was observed a handful of times. The V gene is TRBV2, the J gene TRBJ1-5; 8 bases agree with TRBD1. J lost 3 bases, V lost 6 bases, and 4 bases had no gene match. Germline V gives CDR1 SNHLY, CDR2 FYNNEI. The CDR3 runs 14 residues. In DNA, the CDR3 is TGTGCCAGCAGCGGGACAGGTCCCAATCAGCCCCAGCATTTT. Its translation: CASSGTGPNQPQHF.

This clone occurred once. The rearrangement links TRBV4-1 to TRBJ2-1; TRBD2 matches 8 bases. J lost 4 bases, V lost 2 bases, and 4 bases had no gene match. Germline CDR1 reads MGHRA; CDR2 reads YSYEKL. The CDR3 length is 15 residues. Here the CDR3 reads CASSQHGGGYNEQFF. The DNA of the CDR3 is TGCGCCAGCAGCCAACACGGGGGGGGGTACAATGAGCAGTTCTTC.

The chain's CDR3 is CASSSRLAGASDTQYF. The CDR3 DNA follows: TGTGCCAGCAGTTCCCGACTAGCGGGGGCGTCAGATACGCAGTATTTT. The genes are TRBV6-5 and TRBJ2-3, with TRBD2 matching 12 bases. This CDR3 contains 16 residues. V lost 4 bases, J lost 4 bases, and 6 bases stayed unmatched. Germline CDR1 reads MNHEY; CDR2 reads SVGAGI.

The CDR3 protein is CASSLGVEAYGYTF. As DNA, the CDR3 is TGCGCCAGCAGCTTGGGAGTAGAGGCATATGGCTACACCTTC. This rearrangement joins TRBV5-1 to TRBJ1-2; no reliable D call. Germline V gene sequence: CDR1 SGHRS, CDR2 YFSETQ. V was cut by 0 bases and J by 5 bases, with 11 bases left in between. This CDR3 comprises 14 residues.

The V call is TRBV11-3, the J call TRBJ2-2; TRBD2 aligns across 8 bases. This CDR3 comprises 16 residues. Germline-derived CDR1 and CDR2 are SGHNT and YENEEA. V was clipped by 4 bases and J by 2 bases; unmatched bases: 6. CDR3 loop: CASSSGSGVNTGELFF. DNA of the CDR3: TGTGCCAGCAGCTCGGGTAGCGGGGTCAACACCGGGGAGCTGTTTTTT.

The J gene is TRBJ2-7, the V gene TRBV4-1; maybe TRBD2 (6 bases). The CDR3 extends over 16 amino acids. The V gene lost 0 bases and the J gene lost 1 base, with 13 bases spanning the gap. Looked up from germline, CDR1 is MGHRA and CDR2 is YSYEKL. CDR3 protein: CASSQDPGDSSYEQYF. The DNA for the CDR3 is TGCGCCAGCAGCCAAGATCCGGGGGATTCGTCCTACGAGCAGTACTTC.

CDR3 residues: CASSSYSGRARNEQFF. The CDR3 nucleotides are TGTGCCAGCAGCTCCTATAGCGGGAGGGCCCGCAATGAGCAGTTCTTC. The chain employs TRBV5-4 and TRBJ2-1; 11 nucleotides agree with TRBD2. The germline gives CDR1 SGHNT, CDR2 YYREEE (reference sequence). The CDR3 contains 16 residues. Germline trimming cut 3 bases from V and 6 bases from J; bases unmatched to any gene: 8.

The chain has TRBV7-2 and TRBJ1-2; weak D call: TRBD1 (6 bases). Germline values: CDR1 SGHTA, CDR2 FQGNSA. CDR3 length: 13 amino acids. The V and J ends lost 5 bases and 7 bases respectively, with 14 bases between them. The CDR3 reads CASSPDRTLGYTF. The CDR3 nucleotides are TGTGCCAGCAGCCCCGACAGGACCCTTGGCTACACCTTC.

This chain uses TRBV7-9 with TRBJ1-2; 7 bases match TRBD1. Germline values: CDR1 SEHNR, CDR2 FQNEAQ (reference sequence). V gave up 3 bases and J gave up 2 bases; unmatched junction bases: 9. The CDR3 has 16 residues. The CDR3 sequence: CASSFTTGNRNYGYTF. The CDR3 DNA is TGTGCCAGCAGCTTCACGACAGGGAATCGGAACTATGGCTACACCTTC.

Remarks on this clone: This sample also contains other DNA sequences that code for the same CDR3. The chain carries TRBV6-5 and TRBJ1-2; 9 nucleotides line up with TRBD1. The CDR3 has 13 amino acids. CDR1 and CDR2 from the germline V gene are MNHEY and SVGAGI. Trimming cost V 6 bases and J 5 bases; bases outside gene matches: 4. The CDR3 region is CASRGQGLYGYTF. The CDR3 DNA sequence: TGTGCCAGCAGAGGACAGGGGTTGTATGGCTACACCTTC.

V is TRBV19 and J is TRBJ1-2; TRBD1 agrees at 7 bases. This CDR3 has 15 residues. The V gene end was trimmed by 1 base and the J gene end by 0 bases; junction bases not matched to a gene: 2. Germline lookup yields CDR1 LNHDA and CDR2 SQIVND (reference sequence). The CDR3 region has the DNA TGTGCCAGTAGTATAGTGGGACAGACTAACTATGGCTACACCTTC. Translated, it gives CASSIVGQTNYGYTF.

The J gene is TRBJ1-5, the V gene TRBV5-1; unclear D gene. The V end was cut by 0 bases, the J end by 10 bases, with 11 bases between. From germline, CDR1 is SGHRS and CDR2 YFSETQ. The length of the CDR3 is 13 residues. CDR3 sequence (DNA): TGCGCCAGCAGCTTGGAGGGAGACCGACCCCAGCATTTT. This encodes CASSLEGDRPQHF.

The V call is TRBV5-1, the J call TRBJ2-2; TRBD2 matches at 10 bases. CDR3 length equals 16 residues. The germline V gene has CDR1 SGHRS and CDR2 YFSETQ. The trim removed 4 bases at V and 6 bases at J, leaving 9 bases unmatched. CDR3 in amino acids: CASSPAGTSVSGELFF. The CDR3 DNA reads as TGCGCCAGCAGCCCCGCCGGGACTAGCGTGTCCGGGGAGCTGTTTTTT.

J is TRBJ1-2 and V is TRBV2; unclear D gene. CDR3 length: 15 amino acids. Germline assignment: CDR1 SNHLY and CDR2 FYNNEI. Trimming stripped 7 bases from V and 4 bases from J, with 19 bases between. CDR3 nucleotides: TGTGCCAGCACCGAAGGAGGTGTACTTCTCTATGGCTACACCTTC. Translated, it gives CASTEGGVLLYGYTF.

This chain connects TRBV25-1 to TRBJ2-2; 8 bases line up with TRBD2. Germline assignment: CDR1 MGHDK and CDR2 SYGVNS. V lost 5 bases and J lost 7; bases outside the gene matches: 6. The CDR3 spans 14 residues. The CDR3 reads CASSSRLAIGELFF. The CDR3 DNA sequence: TGTGCCAGCAGTAGCAGACTAGCGATCGGGGAGCTGTTTTTT.

This chain uses TRBV5-1 with TRBJ1-2, with D unresolved. Trimming removed 0 bases at V and 4 bases at J, with 13 bases between. Germline V gene sequence: CDR1 SGHRS, CDR2 YFSETQ. The CDR3 length is 15 residues. CDR3 coding DNA: TGCGCCAGCAGCTTGGTCCCGGGGTTCGGCTATGGCTACACCTTC. It yields the protein CASSLVPGFGYGYTF.